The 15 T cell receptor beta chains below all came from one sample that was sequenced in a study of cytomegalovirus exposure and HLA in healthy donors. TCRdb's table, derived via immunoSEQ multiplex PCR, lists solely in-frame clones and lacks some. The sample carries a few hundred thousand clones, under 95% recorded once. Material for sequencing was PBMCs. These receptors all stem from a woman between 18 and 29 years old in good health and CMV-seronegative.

This chain's CDR3 is CASSAGLAGTTYEQYF. The CDR3 nucleotides read TGTGCCAGCAGCGCTGGACTAGCGGGAACCACCTACGAGCAGTACTTC. The chain carries TRBV7-2 and TRBJ2-7; 12 bases match TRBD2. The CDR3 totals 16 residues. Trimming at V came to 5 bases and at J to 2 bases, leaving 7 bases not matched to a gene. Germline V CDR1 and CDR2: SGHTA, FQGNSA.

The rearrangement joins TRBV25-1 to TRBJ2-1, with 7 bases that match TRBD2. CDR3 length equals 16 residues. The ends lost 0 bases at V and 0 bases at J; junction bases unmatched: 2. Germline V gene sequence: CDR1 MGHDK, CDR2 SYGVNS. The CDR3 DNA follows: TGTGCCAGCAGTGAATACGGCGGGAGCTCCTACAATGAGCAGTTCTTC. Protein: CASSEYGGSSYNEQFF. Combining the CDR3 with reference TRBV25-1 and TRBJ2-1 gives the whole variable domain EADIYQTPRYLVIGTGKKITLECSQTMGHDKMYWYQQDPGMELHLIHYSYGVNSTEKGDLSSESTVSRIRTEHFPLTLESARPSHTSQYLCASSEYGGSSYNEQFFGPGTRLTVL.

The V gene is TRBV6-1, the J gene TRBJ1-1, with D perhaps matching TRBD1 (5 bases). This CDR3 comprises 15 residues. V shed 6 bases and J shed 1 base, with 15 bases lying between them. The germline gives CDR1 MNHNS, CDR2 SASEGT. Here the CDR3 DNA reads TGTGCCAGCAGACCCCTTGACAGCGCGAACACTGAAGCTTTCTTT. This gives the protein CASRPLDSANTEAFF.

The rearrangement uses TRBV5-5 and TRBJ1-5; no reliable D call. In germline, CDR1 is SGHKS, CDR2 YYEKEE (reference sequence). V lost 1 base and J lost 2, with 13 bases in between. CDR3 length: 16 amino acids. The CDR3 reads CASSLRLNGGNQPQHF. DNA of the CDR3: TGTGCCAGCAGCTTGAGACTGAACGGAGGCAATCAGCCCCAGCATTTT.

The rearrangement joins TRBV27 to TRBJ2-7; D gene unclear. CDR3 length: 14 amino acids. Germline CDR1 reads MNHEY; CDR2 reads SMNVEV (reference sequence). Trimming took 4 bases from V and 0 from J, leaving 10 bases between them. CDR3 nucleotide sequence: TGTGCCAGCAGTTCTACGCACAGCTCCTACGAGCAGTACTTC. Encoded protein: CASSSTHSSYEQYF.

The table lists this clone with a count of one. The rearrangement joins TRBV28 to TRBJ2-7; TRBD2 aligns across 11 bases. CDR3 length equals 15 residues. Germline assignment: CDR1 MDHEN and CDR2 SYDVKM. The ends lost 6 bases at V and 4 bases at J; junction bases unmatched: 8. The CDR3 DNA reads TGTGCCAGCAGCCCCCCCGGGACTAGCGGTTACGAGCAGTACTTC. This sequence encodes CASSPPGTSGYEQYF.

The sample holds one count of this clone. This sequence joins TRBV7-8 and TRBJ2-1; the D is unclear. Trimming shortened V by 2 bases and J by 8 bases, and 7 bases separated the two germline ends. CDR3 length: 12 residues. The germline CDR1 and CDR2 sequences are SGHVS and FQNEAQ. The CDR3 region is CASSLPSHEQFF. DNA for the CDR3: TGTGCCAGCAGCTTACCCTCCCATGAGCAGTTCTTC.

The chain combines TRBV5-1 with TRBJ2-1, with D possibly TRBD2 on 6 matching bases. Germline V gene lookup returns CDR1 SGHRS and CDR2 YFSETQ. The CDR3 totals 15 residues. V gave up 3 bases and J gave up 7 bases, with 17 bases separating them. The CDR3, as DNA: TGCGCCAGCAGCTCGGGGGTTACCACGGGAAATGAGCAGTTCTTC. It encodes CASSSGVTTGNEQFF.

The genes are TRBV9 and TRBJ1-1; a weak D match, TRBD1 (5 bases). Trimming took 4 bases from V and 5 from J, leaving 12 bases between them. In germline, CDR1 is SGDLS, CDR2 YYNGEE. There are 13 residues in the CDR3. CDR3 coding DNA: TGTGCCAGCAGCCCCGTGGGGGGGACTGAAGCTTTCTTT. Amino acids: CASSPVGGTEAFF. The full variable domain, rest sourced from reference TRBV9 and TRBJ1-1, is DSGVTQTPKHLITATGQRVTLRCSPRSGDLSVYWYQQSLDQGLQFLIQYYNGEERAKGNILERFSAQQFPDLHSELNLSSLELGDSALYFCASSPVGGTEAFFGQGTRLTVV.

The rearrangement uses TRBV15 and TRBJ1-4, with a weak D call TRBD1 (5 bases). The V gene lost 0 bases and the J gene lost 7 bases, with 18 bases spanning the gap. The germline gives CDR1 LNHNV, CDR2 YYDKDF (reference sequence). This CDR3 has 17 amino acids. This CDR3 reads CATSRDLDQGSGEKLFF. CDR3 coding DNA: TGTGCCACCAGCAGAGATCTGGACCAGGGTTCCGGTGAAAAACTGTTTTTT.

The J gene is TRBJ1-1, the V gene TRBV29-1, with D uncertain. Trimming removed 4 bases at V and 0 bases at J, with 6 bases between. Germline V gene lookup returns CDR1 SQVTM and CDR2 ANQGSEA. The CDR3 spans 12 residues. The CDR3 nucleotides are TGCAGCGTTGTCAGTTTGAACACTGAAGCTTTCTTT. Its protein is CSVVSLNTEAFF.

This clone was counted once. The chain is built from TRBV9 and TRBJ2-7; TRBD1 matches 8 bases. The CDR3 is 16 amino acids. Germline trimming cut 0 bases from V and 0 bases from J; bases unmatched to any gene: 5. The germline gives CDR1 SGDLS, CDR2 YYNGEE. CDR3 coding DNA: TGTGCCAGCAGCGTAGGAGGGACAGGTGACTCCTACGAGCAGTACTTC. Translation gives CASSVGGTGDSYEQYF.

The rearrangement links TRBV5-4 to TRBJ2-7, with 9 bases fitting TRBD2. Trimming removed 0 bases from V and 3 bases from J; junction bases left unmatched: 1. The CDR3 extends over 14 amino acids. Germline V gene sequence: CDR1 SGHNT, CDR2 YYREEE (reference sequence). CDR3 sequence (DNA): TGTGCCAGCAGCTTGGGACTAGCGGACTACGAGCAGTACTTC. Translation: CASSLGLADYEQYF.

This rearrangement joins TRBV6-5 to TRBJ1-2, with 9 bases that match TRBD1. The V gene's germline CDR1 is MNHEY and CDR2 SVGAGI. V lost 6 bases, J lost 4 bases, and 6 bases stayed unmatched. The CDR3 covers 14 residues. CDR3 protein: CASSRDRDSYGYTF. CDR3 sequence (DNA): TGTGCCAGCAGCCGGGACAGGGACAGCTATGGCTACACCTTC.

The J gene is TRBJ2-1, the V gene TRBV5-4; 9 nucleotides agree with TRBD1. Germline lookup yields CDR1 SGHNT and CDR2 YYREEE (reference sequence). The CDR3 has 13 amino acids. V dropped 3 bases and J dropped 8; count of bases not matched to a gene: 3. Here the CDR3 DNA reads TGTGCCAGCAGCTATACAGGGGGCGATGAGCAGTTCTTC. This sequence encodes CASSYTGGDEQFF.